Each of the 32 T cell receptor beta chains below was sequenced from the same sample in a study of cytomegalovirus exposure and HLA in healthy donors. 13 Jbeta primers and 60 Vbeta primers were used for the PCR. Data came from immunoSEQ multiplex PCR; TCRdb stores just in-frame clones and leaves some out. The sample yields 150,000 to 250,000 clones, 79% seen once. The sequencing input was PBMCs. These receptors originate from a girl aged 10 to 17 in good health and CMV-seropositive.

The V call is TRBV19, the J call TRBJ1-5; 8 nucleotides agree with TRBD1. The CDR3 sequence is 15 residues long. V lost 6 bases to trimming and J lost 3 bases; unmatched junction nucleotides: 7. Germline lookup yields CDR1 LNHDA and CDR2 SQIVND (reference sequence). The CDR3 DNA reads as TGTGCCAGTAGCCGAGGGACAGGACCCAATCAGCCCCAGCATTTT. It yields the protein CASSRGTGPNQPQHF.

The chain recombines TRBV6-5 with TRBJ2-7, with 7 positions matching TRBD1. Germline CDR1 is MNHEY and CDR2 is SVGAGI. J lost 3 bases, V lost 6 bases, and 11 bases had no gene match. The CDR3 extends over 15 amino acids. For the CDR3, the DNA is TGTGCCAGCAGGTCCAACAGGGGAGAGGTCTACGAGCAGTACTTC. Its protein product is CASRSNRGEVYEQYF.

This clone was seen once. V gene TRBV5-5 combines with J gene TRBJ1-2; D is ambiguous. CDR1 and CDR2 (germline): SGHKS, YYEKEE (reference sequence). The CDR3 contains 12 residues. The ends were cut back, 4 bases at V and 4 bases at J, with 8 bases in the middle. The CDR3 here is CASSQVGYGYTF. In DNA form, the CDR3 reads TGTGCCAGCAGCCAGGTGGGCTATGGCTACACCTTC.

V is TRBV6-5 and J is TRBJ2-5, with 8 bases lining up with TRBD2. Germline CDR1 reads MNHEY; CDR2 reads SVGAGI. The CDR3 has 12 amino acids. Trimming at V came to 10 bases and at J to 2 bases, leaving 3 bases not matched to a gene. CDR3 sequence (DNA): TGTGCCACCCGGGGGGGACAAGAGACCCAGTACTTC. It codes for CATRGGQETQYF.

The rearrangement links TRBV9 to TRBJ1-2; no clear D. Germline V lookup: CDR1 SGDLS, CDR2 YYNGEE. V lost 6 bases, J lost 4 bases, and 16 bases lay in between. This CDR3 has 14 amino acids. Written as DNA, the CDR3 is TGTGCCAGCATCAAGGGAGCGGAAAGCTATGGCTACACCTTC. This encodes CASIKGAESYGYTF.

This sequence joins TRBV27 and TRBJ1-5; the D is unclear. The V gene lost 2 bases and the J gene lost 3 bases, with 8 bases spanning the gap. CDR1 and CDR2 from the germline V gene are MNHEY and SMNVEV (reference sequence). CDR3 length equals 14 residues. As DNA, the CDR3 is TGTGCCAGCAGTTTAACAGCCACCAATCAGCCCCAGCATTTT. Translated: CASSLTATNQPQHF.

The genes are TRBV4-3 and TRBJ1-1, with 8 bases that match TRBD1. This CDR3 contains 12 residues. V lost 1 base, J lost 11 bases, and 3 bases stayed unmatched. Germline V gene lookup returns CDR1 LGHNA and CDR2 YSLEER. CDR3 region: CASSQGTGNAFF. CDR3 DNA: TGCGCCAGCAGCCAAGGGACAGGGAATGCTTTCTTT.

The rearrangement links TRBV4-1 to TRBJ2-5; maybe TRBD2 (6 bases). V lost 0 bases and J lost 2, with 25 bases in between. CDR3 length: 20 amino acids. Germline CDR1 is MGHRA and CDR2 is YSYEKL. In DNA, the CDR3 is TGCGCCAGCAGCCAAGACCCCACGGGGGTGAAGTCCTTGAGACAAGAGACCCAGTACTTC. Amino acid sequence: CASSQDPTGVKSLRQETQYF.

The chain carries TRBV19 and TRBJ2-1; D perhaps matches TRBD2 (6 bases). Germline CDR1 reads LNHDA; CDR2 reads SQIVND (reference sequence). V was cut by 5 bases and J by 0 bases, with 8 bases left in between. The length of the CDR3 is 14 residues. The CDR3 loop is CASSGGSSYNEQFF. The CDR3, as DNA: TGTGCCAGTAGTGGGGGGAGCTCCTACAATGAGCAGTTCTTC.

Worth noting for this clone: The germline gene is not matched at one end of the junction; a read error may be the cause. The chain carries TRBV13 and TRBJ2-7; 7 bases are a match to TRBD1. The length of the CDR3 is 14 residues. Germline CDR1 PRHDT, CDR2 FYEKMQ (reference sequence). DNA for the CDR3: TGTGCCAGCAGCTTAGGCCAACAACAGGGGACCTGTAACTTC. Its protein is CASSLGQQQGTCNF.

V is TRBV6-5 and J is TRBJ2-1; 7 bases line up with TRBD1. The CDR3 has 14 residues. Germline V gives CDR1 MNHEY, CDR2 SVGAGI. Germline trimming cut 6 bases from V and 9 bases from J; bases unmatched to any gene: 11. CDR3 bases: TGTGCCAGCAGGGCTTGGGACAGTAAGGGTGAGCAGTTCTTC. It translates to CASRAWDSKGEQFF.

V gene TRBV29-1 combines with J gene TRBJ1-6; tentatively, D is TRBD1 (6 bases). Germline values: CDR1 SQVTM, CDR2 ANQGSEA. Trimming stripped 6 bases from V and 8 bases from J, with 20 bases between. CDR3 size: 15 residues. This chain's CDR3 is CSVTTGTKGDSPLHF. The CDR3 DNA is TGCAGCGTGACTACCGGGACAAAAGGGGATTCACCCCTCCACTTT.

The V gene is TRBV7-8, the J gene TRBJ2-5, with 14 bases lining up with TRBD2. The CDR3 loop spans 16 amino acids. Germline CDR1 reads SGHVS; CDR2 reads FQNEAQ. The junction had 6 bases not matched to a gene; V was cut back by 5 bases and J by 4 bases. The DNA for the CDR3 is TGTGCCAGCAGCATGACTAGCGGGGGGGGCCTAGAGACCCAGTACTTC. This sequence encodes CASSMTSGGGLETQYF. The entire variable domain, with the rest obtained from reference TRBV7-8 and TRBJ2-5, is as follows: GAGVSQSPRYKVAKRGQDVALRCDPISGHVSLFWYQQALGQGPEFLTYFQNEAQLDKSGLPSDRFFAERPEGSVSTLKIQRTQQEDSAVYLCASSMTSGGGLETQYFGPGTRLLVL.

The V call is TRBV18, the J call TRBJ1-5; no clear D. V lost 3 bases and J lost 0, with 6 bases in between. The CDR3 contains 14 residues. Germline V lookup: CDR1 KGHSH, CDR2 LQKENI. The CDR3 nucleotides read TGTGCCAGCTCACCGTCTAGTAGCAATCAGCCCCAGCATTTT. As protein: CASSPSSSNQPQHF. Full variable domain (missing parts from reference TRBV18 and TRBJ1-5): NAGVMQNPRHLVRRRGQEARLRCSPMKGHSHVYWYRQLPEEGLKFMVYLQKENIIDESGMPKERFSAEFPKEGPSILRIQQVVRGDSAAYFCASSPSSSNQPQHFGDGTRLSIL.

CDR3 sequence: CASRDPGQIYEQYF. CDR3 nucleotide sequence: TGTGCCAGCCGTGACCCGGGACAGATCTACGAGCAGTACTTC. The chain combines TRBV27 with TRBJ2-5; 7 bases line up with TRBD1. The J call is in doubt because the DNA end fits TRBJ2-7 better. CDR1 is MNHEY, CDR2 SMNVEV, per germline (reference sequence). This CDR3 has 14 amino acids.

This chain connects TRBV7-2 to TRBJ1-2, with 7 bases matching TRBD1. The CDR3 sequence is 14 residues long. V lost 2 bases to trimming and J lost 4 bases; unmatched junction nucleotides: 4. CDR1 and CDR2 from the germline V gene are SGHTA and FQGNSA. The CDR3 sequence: CASSLSRQGYGYTF. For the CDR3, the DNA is TGTGCCAGCAGCTTATCGAGACAGGGCTATGGCTACACCTTC.

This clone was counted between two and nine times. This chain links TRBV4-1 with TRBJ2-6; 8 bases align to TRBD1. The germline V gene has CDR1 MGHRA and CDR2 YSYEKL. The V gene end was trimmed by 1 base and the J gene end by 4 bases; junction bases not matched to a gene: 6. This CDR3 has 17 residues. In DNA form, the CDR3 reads TGCGCCAGCAGCCAAGTCCAGGGGGCCGGCGGGGCCAACGTCCTGACTTTC. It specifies CASSQVQGAGGANVLTF.

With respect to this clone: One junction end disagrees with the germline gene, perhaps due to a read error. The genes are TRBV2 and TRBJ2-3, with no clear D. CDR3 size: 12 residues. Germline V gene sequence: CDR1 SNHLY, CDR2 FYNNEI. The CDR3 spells CASSDHTNTQYF. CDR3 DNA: TGTGCCAGCAGTGACCACACAAATACGCAGTATTTT.

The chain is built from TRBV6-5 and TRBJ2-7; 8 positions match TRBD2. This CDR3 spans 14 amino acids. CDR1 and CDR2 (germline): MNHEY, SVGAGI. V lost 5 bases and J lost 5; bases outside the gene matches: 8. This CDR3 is CASSRLATRNEQYF. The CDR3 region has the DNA TGTGCCAGCAGTCGACTAGCGACCAGGAACGAGCAGTACTTC.

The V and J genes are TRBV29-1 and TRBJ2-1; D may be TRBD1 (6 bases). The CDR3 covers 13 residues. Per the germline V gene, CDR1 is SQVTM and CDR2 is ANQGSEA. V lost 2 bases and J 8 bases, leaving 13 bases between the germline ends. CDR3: CSVEPTGLYEQFF. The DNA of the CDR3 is TGCAGCGTTGAACCCACAGGGTTGTATGAGCAGTTCTTC.

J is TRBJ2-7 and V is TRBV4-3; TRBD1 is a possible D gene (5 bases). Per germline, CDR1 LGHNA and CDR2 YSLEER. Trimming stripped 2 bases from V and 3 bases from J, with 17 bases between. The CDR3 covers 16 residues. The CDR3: CASSQYLQGSSYEQYF. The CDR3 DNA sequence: TGCGCCAGCAGCCAATACCTTCAGGGTTCCAGCTACGAGCAGTACTTC.

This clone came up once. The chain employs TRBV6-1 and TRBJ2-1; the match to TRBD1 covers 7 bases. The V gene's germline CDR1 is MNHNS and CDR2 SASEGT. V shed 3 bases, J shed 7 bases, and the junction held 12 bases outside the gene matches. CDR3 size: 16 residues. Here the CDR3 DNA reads TGTGCCAGCAGTGAGGGCGAGAGACAGGGATTTAATGAGCAGTTCTTC. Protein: CASSEGERQGFNEQFF.

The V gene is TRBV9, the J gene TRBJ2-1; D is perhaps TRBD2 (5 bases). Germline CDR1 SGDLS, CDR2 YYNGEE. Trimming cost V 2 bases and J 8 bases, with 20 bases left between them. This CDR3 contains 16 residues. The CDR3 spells CASSVLGGSVGDEQFF. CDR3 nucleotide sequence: TGTGCCAGCAGCGTCCTCGGCGGGTCGGTGGGTGATGAGCAGTTCTTC.

DNA for the CDR3: TGTGCCAGCGGAATAACGACAGGGACGTACGAGCAGTACTTC. As protein: CASGITTGTYEQYF. This chain joins TRBV28 and TRBJ2-7, with TRBD1 matching over 7 bases. V lost 8 bases and J lost 4; bases outside the gene matches: 11. This CDR3 is built from 14 residues. Per the germline V gene, CDR1 is MDHEN and CDR2 is SYDVKM.

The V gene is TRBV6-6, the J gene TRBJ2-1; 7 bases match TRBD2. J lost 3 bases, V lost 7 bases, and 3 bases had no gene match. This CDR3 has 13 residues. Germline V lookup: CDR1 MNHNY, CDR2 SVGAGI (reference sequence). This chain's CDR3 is CASTGGSYNEQFF. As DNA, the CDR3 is TGTGCCAGCACCGGGGGGAGCTACAATGAGCAGTTCTTC.

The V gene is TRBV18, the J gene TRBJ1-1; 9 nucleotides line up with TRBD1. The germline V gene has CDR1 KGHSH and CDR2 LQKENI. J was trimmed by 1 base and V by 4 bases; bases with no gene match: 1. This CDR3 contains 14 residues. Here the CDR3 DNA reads TGTGCCAGCTCACGGGGACAGGGGAACACTGAAGCTTTCTTT. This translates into CASSRGQGNTEAFF.

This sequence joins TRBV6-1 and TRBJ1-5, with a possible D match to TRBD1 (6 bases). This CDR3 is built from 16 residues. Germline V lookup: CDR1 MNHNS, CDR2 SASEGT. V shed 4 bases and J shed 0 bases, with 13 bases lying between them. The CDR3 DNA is TGTGCCAGCAGTGGCGCTAGGGGGTATAGCAATCAGCCCCAGCATTTT. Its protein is CASSGARGYSNQPQHF.

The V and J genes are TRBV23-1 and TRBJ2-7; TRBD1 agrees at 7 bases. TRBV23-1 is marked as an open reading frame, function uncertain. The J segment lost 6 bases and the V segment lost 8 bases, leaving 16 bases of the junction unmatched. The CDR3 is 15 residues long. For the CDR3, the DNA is TGCGCCAGCGGCTGTCCCCGGGACAGAGGCACCGAGCAGTACTTC. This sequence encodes CASGCPRDRGTEQYF.

CDR3 protein: CASSLARAEAFF. CDR3 coding DNA: TGTGCCAGCAGCTTGGCCAGGGCTGAAGCTTTCTTT. The gene calls are TRBV5-4 and TRBJ1-1, with D perhaps TRBD1 (5 bases). V dropped 0 bases and J dropped 6 bases, with 6 bases sitting between them. Germline CDR1 SGHNT, CDR2 YYREEE (reference sequence). This CDR3 comprises 12 residues.

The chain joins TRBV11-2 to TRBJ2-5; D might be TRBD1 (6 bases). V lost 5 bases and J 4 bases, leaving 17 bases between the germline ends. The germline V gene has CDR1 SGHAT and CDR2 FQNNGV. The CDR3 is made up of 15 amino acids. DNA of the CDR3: TGTGCCAGCAGCCCGACGAGGGGGTTTTTAGAGACCCAGTACTTC. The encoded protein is CASSPTRGFLETQYF. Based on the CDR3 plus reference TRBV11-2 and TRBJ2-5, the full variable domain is EAGVAQSPRYKIIEKRQSVAFWCNPISGHATLYWYQQILGQGPKLLIQFQNNGVVDDSQLPKDRFSAERLKGVDSTLKIQPAKLEDSAVYLCASSPTRGFLETQYFGPGTRLLVL.

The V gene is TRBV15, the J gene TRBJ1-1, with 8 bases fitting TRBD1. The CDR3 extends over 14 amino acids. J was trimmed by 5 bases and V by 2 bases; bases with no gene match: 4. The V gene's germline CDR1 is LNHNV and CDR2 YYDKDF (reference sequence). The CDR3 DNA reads TGTGCCACCAGCAGACCTACAGGGGGAACTGAAGCTTTCTTT. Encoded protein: CATSRPTGGTEAFF.

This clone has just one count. The CDR3 region is CASSLVPDNEQFF. CDR3 DNA sequence: TGTGCCAGCAGCTTGGTTCCGGACAATGAGCAGTTCTTC. V gene TRBV5-5 combines with J gene TRBJ2-1, with D hard to call. CDR3 length: 13 residues. V gave up 0 bases and J gave up 5 bases, with 6 bases separating them. CDR1 is SGHKS, CDR2 YYEKEE, per germline (reference sequence).